These 18 T cell receptor beta chains were all obtained from the same sample, sequenced in a study of response to subunit inactivated influenza vaccine. Using its own MiXCR run on the RT-PCR reads, TCRdb lists one record per CDR3 protein. The data show 450,000 to 600,000 distinct CDR3 sequences, approximately 15% seen once. The specimen comprised CD4+ T cells sorted from PBMCs, sampled about 24 months after vaccination. These TCRs come from a man aged 45 to 75 who received an inactivated influenza vaccine.

This clonotype was seen only a few times. The J gene is TRBJ1-2, the V gene TRBV6-1; D unclear. The germline V and J ends were trimmed by 3 bases and 4 bases, with 12 bases remaining between them. The germline V gene has CDR1 MNHNS and CDR2 SASEGT. The CDR3 contains 14 residues. Written as DNA, the CDR3 is TGTGCCAGCAGTGACCCAGCCAGAATCTATGGCTACACCTTC. Translating gives CASSDPARIYGYTF.

CDR3 nucleotide sequence: TGTGCCAGCAGCTTAGCGCTACAGAGCGAGACCCAGTACTTC. Amino acid sequence: CASSLALQSETQYF. The rearrangement joins TRBV7-9 to TRBJ2-5; D unclear. V dropped 0 bases and J dropped 5 bases, with 10 bases sitting between them. Germline-derived CDR1 and CDR2 are SEHNR and FQNEAQ (reference sequence). The CDR3 has 14 amino acids.

The table lists this clonotype with many counts. V usage is TRBV12-3 or TRBV12-4 and J usage is TRBJ2-7, with TRBD2 as a possible D gene (5 bases). V shed 6 bases and J shed 0 bases, with 18 bases lying between them. This CDR3 is built from 16 residues. The CDR3, as DNA: TGTGCCAGCAGCTCTTGGGGAGCGCCCAGCTCCTACGAGCAGTACTTC. Its translation: CASSSWGAPSSYEQYF.

CDR3 sequence: CASSLGELVRETQYF. The CDR3 DNA follows: TGTGCCAGCAGTCTGGGGGAGCTAGTAAGGGAGACCCAGTACTTC. The chain combines TRBV2 with TRBJ2-5; the D call may be TRBD1 or TRBD2 (5 bases each). This CDR3 region has 15 residues. V was pared by 5 bases and J by 5 bases, with 18 bases between. CDR1 is SNHLY and CDR2 is FYNNEI in the germline V gene.

This clonotype showed up just a few times. J is TRBJ2-5 and V is TRBV24-1, with TRBD1 as a possible D gene (5 bases). CDR1 is KGHDR, CDR2 SFDVKD, per germline. This CDR3 is 15 amino acids long. V gave up 4 bases and J gave up 8 bases, with 19 bases separating them. CDR3 sequence (DNA): TGTGCCACCAGTGACCCGACAGAACATCTAGGAACCCAGTACTTC. As protein: CATSDPTEHLGTQYF.

This clonotype has only a few counts. This chain joins TRBV6-5 and TRBJ2-7; no definite D call. V lost 2 bases and J 2 bases, leaving 7 bases between the germline ends. Germline assignment: CDR1 MNHEY and CDR2 SVGAGI. CDR3 length: 13 residues. This chain's CDR3 is CASSYDFTYEQYF. The CDR3, as DNA: TGTGCCAGCAGTTACGACTTTACCTACGAGCAGTACTTC.

The table lists this clonotype with a few counts. This rearrangement joins TRBV6-1 to TRBJ1-3; no clear D gene. The CDR3 length is 14 residues. Looked up from germline, CDR1 is MNHNS and CDR2 is SASEGT. Trimming cost V 7 bases and J 0 bases, with 10 bases left between them. CDR3 DNA sequence: TGTGCCAGCACCGGCGGAAGCTCTGGAAACACCATATATTTT. Protein sequence: CASTGGSSGNTIYF.

This clonotype was seen a few times. CDR3 protein: CASSDAGLASEEQFF. For the CDR3, the DNA is TGTGCCAGCAGCGACGCGGGACTAGCGTCCGAAGAGCAGTTCTTC. V usage is TRBV7-2 and J usage is TRBJ2-1; 10 bases align to TRBD2. The germline gives CDR1 SGHTA, CDR2 FQGNSA. This CDR3 contains 15 residues. V lost 5 bases, J lost 10 bases, and 11 bases stayed unmatched.

The DNA for the CDR3 is TGTGCCAGCAGCCTATCTAGCGGGAGGGATACAGATACGCAGTATTTT. It is translated as CASSLSSGRDTDTQYF. The V call is TRBV5-6, the J call TRBJ2-3; 12 bases are shared with TRBD2. Per germline, CDR1 SGHDT and CDR2 YYEEEE. V lost 4 bases, J lost 3 bases, and 6 bases stayed unmatched. This CDR3 spans 16 amino acids.

This clonotype was counted a few times. The rearrangement uses TRBV5-1 and TRBJ2-1; D remains unclear. Trimming removed 0 bases from V and 11 bases from J, with 9 bases in between. The CDR3 is made up of 12 amino acids. The germline gives CDR1 SGHRS, CDR2 YFSETQ. CDR3 in amino acids: CASSLDFGKQFF. CDR3 DNA sequence: TGCGCCAGCAGCTTGGATTTCGGAAAGCAGTTCTTC.

CDR3 residues: CASTARWGSNEQFF. As DNA, the CDR3 is TGTGCCAGCACCGCCCGGTGGGGCAGCAATGAGCAGTTCTTC. The J gene is TRBJ2-1, the V gene TRBV7-6, with D possibly being TRBD1 (5 bases). Trimming shortened V by 7 bases and J by 6 bases, and 16 bases separated the two germline ends. This CDR3 is built from 14 residues. The germline CDR1 and CDR2 sequences are SGHVS and FNYEAQ.

This clonotype was recorded many times. The gene calls are TRBV4-1 and TRBJ2-1, with 7 bases that match TRBD1. Germline CDR1 and CDR2: MGHRA and YSYEKL. The CDR3 loop spans 16 amino acids. V trimming: 4 bases; J trimming: 0 bases; junction bases outside the gene matches: 6. The CDR3 loop reads CASSPQTGNSYNEQFF. CDR3 DNA: TGCGCCAGCAGCCCCCAGACAGGGAACTCCTACAATGAGCAGTTCTTC.

The J gene is TRBJ1-5, the V gene TRBV19; the match to TRBD1 covers 7 bases. V lost 5 bases, J lost 8 bases, and 6 bases stayed unmatched. This CDR3 has 13 residues. Per the germline V gene, CDR1 is LNHDA and CDR2 is SQIVND (reference sequence). The CDR3 bases are TGTGCCAGTAGTGGACAGGTTAGGGAGCCCCAGCATTTT. This translates into CASSGQVREPQHF.

The chain employs TRBV5-1 and TRBJ2-2; 8 positions agree with TRBD1. The CDR3 spans 16 residues. V gave up 6 bases and J gave up 5 bases; unmatched junction bases: 12. Germline V gene sequence: CDR1 SGHRS, CDR2 YFSETQ. DNA for the CDR3: TGCGCCAGCAAGGCCCCTGGACAGGGATGGACCGGGGAGCTGTTTTTT. Its protein is CASKAPGQGWTGELFF.

At least ten counts were recorded for this clonotype. The chain links TRBV29-1 to TRBJ2-5; D is undetermined. The V end was cut by 4 bases, the J end by 2 bases, with 8 bases between. The CDR3 contains 12 residues. Germline V gene data show CDR1 as SQVTM and CDR2 as ANQGSEA. DNA for the CDR3: TGCAGCGTTGGGCAGAGACAAGAGACCCAGTACTTC. It translates to CSVGQRQETQYF.

The chain employs TRBV27 and TRBJ1-4; TRBD1 might be the D (5 bases). Germline V gives CDR1 MNHEY, CDR2 SMNVEV (reference sequence). The CDR3 runs 14 residues. The ends were cut back, 9 bases at V and 6 bases at J, with 17 bases in the middle. CDR3 region: CASTRWGLDEKLFF. CDR3 nucleotides: TGTGCCAGTACAAGATGGGGCCTCGATGAAAAACTGTTTTTT.

This sequence joins TRBV20-1 and TRBJ2-3; 9 positions match TRBD2. The V and J ends lost 3 bases and 4 bases, in that order; junction bases with no gene match: 14. The germline V gene encodes CDR1 DFQATT and CDR2 SNEGSKA (reference sequence). The CDR3 covers 17 residues. The CDR3 DNA sequence: TGCAGTGCTAGTGGACGCGTCATCGGCGGGAGGGCAGATACGCAGTATTTT. Its protein is CSASGRVIGGRADTQYF.

A single count supports this clonotype. The chain employs TRBV19 and TRBJ1-5; TRBD1 is a possible D gene (5 bases). Per the germline V gene, CDR1 is LNHDA and CDR2 is SQIVND (reference sequence). V lost 6 bases and J lost 1, with 13 bases in between. This CDR3 comprises 15 residues. The CDR3 DNA reads TGTGCCAGTAGCTTAAACCGGGACAGCAATCAGCCCCAGCATTTT. Its translation is CASSLNRDSNQPQHF. The whole variable domain, remainder taken from reference TRBV19 and TRBJ1-5, is DGGITQSPKYLFRKEGQNVTLSCEQNLNHDAMYWYRQDPGQGLRLIYYSQIVNDFQKGDIAEGYSVSREKKESFPLTVTSAQKNPTAFYLCASSLNRDSNQPQHFGDGTRLSIL.